This TCR beta chain was identified in a study of circulating CD8 cells and anti-PD-1 response in melanoma. Using about 15 ng of total RNA, TCR libraries were made with the QIAseq Immune Repertoire TCR panel. One entry per CDR3 protein, called by TCRdb with MiXCR from the reads. The data hold about 400 distinct CDR3 sequences, with around 6% observed a single time. In germline, CDR1 is SGHTA, CDR2 FQGNSA. The CDR3 has 14 amino acids. V shed 4 bases and J shed 1 base, with 8 bases lying between them. Study findings and constraints: Only baseline and M1 samples entered the published repertoire comparisons.

Sorting of live CD3+CD8+TCRalphabeta+ cells by PD-1 and/or TIGIT gave four subsets. This clonotype is deemed medium-sized. Its antigen is not identified. The sample in question was CD8+ T cells from PBMCs, obtained at baseline or after one month of anti-PD-1 therapy (not recorded which). The rearrangement links TRBV7-2 to TRBJ1-5; D may be TRBD1 (6 bases). This TCR came from a human donor with melanoma. CDR3 nucleotide sequence: TGTGCCAGCAGCTCCAGGGGAAGCAATCAGCCCCAGCATTTT. The encoded protein is CASSSRGSNQPQHF.